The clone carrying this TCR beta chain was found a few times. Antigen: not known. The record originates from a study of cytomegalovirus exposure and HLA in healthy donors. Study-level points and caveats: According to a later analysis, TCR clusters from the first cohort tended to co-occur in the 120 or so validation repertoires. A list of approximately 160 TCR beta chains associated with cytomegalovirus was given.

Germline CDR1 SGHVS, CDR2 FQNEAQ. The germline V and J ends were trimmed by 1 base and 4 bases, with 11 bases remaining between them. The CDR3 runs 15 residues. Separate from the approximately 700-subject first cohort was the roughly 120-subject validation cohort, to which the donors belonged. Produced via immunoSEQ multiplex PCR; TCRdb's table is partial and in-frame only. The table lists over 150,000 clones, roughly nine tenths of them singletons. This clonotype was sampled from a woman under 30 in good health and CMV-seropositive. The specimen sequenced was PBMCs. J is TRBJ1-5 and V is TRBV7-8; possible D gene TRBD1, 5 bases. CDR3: CASSLVAGINQPQHF. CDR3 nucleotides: TGTGCCAGCAGCTTAGTCGCAGGGATTAATCAGCCCCAGCATTTT.